This T cell receptor gamma chain was observed in a study of intestinal T cells in coeliac disease. For each case, the template was genomic DNA from ten roughly 4.6-µm formalin-fixed paraffin-embedded scrolls. As for this clone: Its specificity is not known. One base away lies a much larger clone, so this may be a sequencing read error.

The CDR3 runs to 14 residues. CDR1 and CDR2 from the germline V gene are EGSTGY and YDSYTSSV. Study-wide points: Reported leave-one-out accuracy of TRD kmer clustering was 75% to 95%.

The TRG library came from around 0.2 ug of biopsy DNA amplified with LymphoTrack primers. TCRdb re-identified clones in the multiplex PCR reads via CATT. Of roughly 1,400 gamma-chain clones listed, around 61% are singletons. The chain carries TRGV4 and TRGJ1 or TRGJ2. Sample: a duodenal biopsy. This receptor was identified in a human donor with celiac disease. This CDR3 reads CTTWDYCLYYKKLF. CDR3 bases: TGTACCACCTGGGATTATTGCCTTTATTATAAGAAACTCTTT.